A selection of T cell receptor beta chains follows, all from one sample in a study of identical twins. From the 5' RACE reads, TCRdb called clonotypes with MiXCR, one entry per CDR3 protein. The sample lists around 680,000 distinct CDR3 sequences; around 8.6% were seen once. The data were also submitted as part of a second study, on yellow fever vaccine responses in identical twins.

Sequencing was done on a sample of PBMCs. These receptors originate from a woman in her late teens or twenties in good health. Each CDR3 is given with its conserved first and last residue. Fields, in order: D gene, J gene, clone size, V gene, CDR3 protein, CDR3 DNA. A D gene is named only where the DNA matches it firmly. Clone size is stated in some rows and not others, as once, few, many or a class when expanded.

D: TRBD2
J: TRBJ2-1
size: many
V: TRBV12-3/TRBV12-4
CDR3: CASSRTSGSGDEQFF
DNA: TGTGCCAGCAGCAGGACTAGCGGGAGTGGGGATGAGCAGTTCTTC

D: NA
J: TRBJ1-1
size: NA
V: TRBV20-1
CDR3: CSAPNDRDTEAFF
DNA: TGCAGTGCCCCCAATGACAGAGACACTGAAGCTTTCTTT

D: TRBD1
J: TRBJ1-1
size: many
V: TRBV29-1
CDR3: CSAMWTGNTEAFF
DNA: TGCAGCGCCATGTGGACAGGGAACACTGAAGCTTTCTTT

D: TRBD1
J: TRBJ1-5
size: NA
V: TRBV10-2
CDR3: CASSETGGRHQPQHF
DNA: TGCGCCAGCAGTGAAACAGGGGGAAGGCATCAGCCCCAGCATTTT

D: NA
J: TRBJ1-2
size: NA
V: TRBV28
CDR3: CASSPGIYGYTF
DNA: TGTGCCAGCAGTCCAGGGATCTATGGCTACACCTTC

D: TRBD2
J: TRBJ2-2
size: many
V: TRBV12-3/TRBV12-4
CDR3: CASSLIAGDTGELFF
DNA: TGTGCCAGCAGTTTAATTGCGGGGGACACCGGGGAGCTGTTTTTT

D: TRBD2
J: TRBJ2-3
size: NA
V: TRBV10-3
CDR3: CAISEPGLAGSTDTQYF
DNA: TGTGCCATCAGTGAGCCGGGACTAGCGGGGAGCACAGATACGCAGTATTTT

D: NA
J: TRBJ2-1
size: NA
V: TRBV10-3
CDR3: CAISEVGGGQFF
DNA: TGTGCCATCAGTGAGGTGGGGGGAGGGCAGTTCTTC

D: NA
J: TRBJ2-4
size: NA
V: TRBV6-2/TRBV6-3
CDR3: CASSYRGTGKNIQYF
DNA: TGTGCCAGCAGTTACCGCGGGACTGGTAAAAACATTCAGTACTTC

D: TRBD2
J: TRBJ2-1
size: few
V: TRBV6-1
CDR3: CASSEVGGGDEQFF
DNA: TGTGCCAGCAGTGAAGTTGGCGGGGGGGATGAGCAGTTCTTC